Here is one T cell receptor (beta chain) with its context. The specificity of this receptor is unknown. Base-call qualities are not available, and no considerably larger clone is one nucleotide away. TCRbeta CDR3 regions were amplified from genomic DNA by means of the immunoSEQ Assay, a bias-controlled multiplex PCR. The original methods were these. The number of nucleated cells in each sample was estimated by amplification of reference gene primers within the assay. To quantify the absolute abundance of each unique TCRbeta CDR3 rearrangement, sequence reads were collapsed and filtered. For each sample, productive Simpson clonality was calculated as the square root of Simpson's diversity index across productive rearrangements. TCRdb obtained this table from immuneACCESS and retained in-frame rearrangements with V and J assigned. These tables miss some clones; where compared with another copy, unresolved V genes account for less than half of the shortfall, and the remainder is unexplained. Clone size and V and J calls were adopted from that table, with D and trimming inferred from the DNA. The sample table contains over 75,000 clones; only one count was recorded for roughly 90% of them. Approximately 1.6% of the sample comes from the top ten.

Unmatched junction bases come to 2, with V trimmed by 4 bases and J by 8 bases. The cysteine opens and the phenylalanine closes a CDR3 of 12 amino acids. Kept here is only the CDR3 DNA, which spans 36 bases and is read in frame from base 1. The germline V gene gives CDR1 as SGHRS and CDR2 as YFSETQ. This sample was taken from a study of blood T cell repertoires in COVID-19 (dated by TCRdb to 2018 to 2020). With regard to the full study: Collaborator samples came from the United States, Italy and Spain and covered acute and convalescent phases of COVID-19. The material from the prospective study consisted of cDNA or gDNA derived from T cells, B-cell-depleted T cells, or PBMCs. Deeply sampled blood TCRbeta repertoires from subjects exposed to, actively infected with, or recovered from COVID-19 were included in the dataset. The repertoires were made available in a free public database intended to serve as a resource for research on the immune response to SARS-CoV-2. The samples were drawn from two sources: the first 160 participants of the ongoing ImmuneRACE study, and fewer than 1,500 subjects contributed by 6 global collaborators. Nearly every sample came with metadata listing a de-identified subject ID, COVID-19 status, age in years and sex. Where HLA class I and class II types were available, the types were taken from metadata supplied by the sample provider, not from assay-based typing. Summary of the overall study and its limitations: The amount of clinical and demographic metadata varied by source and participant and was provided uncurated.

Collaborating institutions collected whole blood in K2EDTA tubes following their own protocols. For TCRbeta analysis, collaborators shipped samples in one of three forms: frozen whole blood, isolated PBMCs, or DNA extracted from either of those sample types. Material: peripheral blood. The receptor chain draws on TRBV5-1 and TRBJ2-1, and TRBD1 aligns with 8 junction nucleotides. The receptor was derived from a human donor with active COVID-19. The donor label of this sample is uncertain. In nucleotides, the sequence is TGCGCCAGCAGCACGACAGGGGATGAGCAGTTCTTC. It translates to CASSTTGDEQFF.